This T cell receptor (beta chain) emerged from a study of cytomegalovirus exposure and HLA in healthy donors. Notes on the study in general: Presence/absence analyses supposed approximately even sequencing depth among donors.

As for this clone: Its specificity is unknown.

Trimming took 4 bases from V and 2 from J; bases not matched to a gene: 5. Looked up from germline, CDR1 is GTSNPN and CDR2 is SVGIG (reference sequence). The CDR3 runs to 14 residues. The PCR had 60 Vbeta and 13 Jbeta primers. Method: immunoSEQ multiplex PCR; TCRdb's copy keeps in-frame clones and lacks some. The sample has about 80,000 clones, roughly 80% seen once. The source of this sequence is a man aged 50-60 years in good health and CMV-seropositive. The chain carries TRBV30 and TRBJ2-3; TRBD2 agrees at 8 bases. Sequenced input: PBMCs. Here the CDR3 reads CAWMGLVDTDTQYF. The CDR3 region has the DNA TGTGCCTGGATGGGACTAGTGGACACAGATACGCAGTATTTT.